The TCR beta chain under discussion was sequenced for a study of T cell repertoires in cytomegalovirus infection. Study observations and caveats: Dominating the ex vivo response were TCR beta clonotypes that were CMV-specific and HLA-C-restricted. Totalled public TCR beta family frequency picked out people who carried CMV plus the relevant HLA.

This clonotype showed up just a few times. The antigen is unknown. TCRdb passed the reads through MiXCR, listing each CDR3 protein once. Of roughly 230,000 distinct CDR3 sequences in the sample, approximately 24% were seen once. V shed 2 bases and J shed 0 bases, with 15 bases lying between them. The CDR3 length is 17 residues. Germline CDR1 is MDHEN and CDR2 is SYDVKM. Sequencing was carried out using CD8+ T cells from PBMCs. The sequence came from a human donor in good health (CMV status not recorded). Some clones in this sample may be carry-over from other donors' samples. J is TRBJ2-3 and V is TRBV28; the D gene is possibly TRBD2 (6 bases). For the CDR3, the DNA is TGTGCCAGCAGTTTAACGTTTGGAGGGGACAGCACAGATACGCAGTATTTT. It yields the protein CASSLTFGGDSTDTQYF.